This T cell receptor beta chain was found in a study of blood T cell repertoires in COVID-19. At the level of the study: Acute and convalescent COVID-19 samples came from the United States, Italy and Spain. T cells, B-cell-depleted T cells, or PBMCs provided the cDNA or gDNA that served as material.

How the authors handled the data: Reference gene primer amplification in the assay estimated nucleated cell counts. The table came from immunoSEQ multiplex PCR; TCRdb's copy has only in-frame clones and leaves some out. That table is the source of V, J and clone size, and D and trimming were worked out from the DNA. The table records about 88,000 clones, nearly 90% of them present only once. The sequencing sample was made of peripheral blood. The TCR comes from a woman older than 75 with acute or convalescent COVID-19.

CDR3 region: CASSLGQGPNQPQHF. CDR3 DNA: TGTGCCAGCAGCTTAGGACAGGGCCCCAATCAGCCCCAGCATTTT. The chain uses TRBV11-2 and TRBJ1-5; the match to TRBD1 covers 7 bases. The CDR3 length is 15 residues. In germline, CDR1 is SGHAT, CDR2 FQNNGV. Germline trimming cut 1 base from V and 3 bases from J; bases unmatched to any gene: 3.